Below are 22 T cell receptor beta chains sequenced from a single sample in a study of human versus mouse CDR3 diversity and MHC coevolution. Using immunoSEQ multiplex PCR, the repertoire was profiled, and TCRdb retains in-frame clones only, with some absent. The sample has tens of thousands of clones; around 92% are singletons. Sequenced input: naive CD4+ T cells from blood. Subset noted: CD45RO-negative CD62L-positive naive CD4 T cells. These receptors were taken from a person between 25 and 70 years old in good health.

This chain uses TRBV5-8 with TRBJ2-1, with 7 bases lining up with TRBD1. With 1 base clipped from V and 5 bases from J, the junction kept 3 bases outside the gene matches. The CDR3 is 14 residues long. Germline V gene data show CDR1 as SGHTS and CDR2 as YDEGEE. In nucleotides, the CDR3 is TGTGCCAGCAGCTTGCGCAGGGGGAACAATGAGCAGTTCTTC. Residues: CASSLRRGNNEQFF. Filled out from reference TRBV5-8 and TRBJ2-1, the complete variable domain reads EAGVTQSPTHLIKTRGQQATLRCSPISGHTSVYWYQQALGLGLQFLLWYDEGEERNRGNFPPRFSGRQFPNYSSELNVNALELEDSALYLCASSLRRGNNEQFFGPGTRLTVL.

V usage is TRBV5-1 and J usage is TRBJ1-4; possible D gene TRBD1, 6 bases. Per germline, CDR1 SGHRS and CDR2 YFSETQ. V was trimmed by 0 bases and J by 7 bases, leaving 13 bases between them. The CDR3 spans 15 residues. The CDR3 nucleotides read TGCGCCAGCAGCTTGGGCGGGGGGCGAGGTGAAAAACTGTTTTTT. Amino acids: CASSLGGGRGEKLFF.

The V call is TRBV6-5, the J call TRBJ2-5, with 8 bases that match TRBD1. Per the germline V gene, CDR1 is MNHEY and CDR2 is SVGAGI. The V segment lost 5 bases and the J segment 1 base; nucleotides outside the gene matches: 6. This CDR3 contains 15 residues. The CDR3: CASSRNRGIQETQYF. Here the CDR3 DNA reads TGTGCCAGCAGTCGTAACAGGGGGATCCAAGAGACCCAGTACTTC.

The V and J genes are TRBV6-5 and TRBJ2-7, with D maybe TRBD1 (6 bases). This CDR3 is 15 amino acids long. V dropped 5 bases and J dropped 0 bases, with 14 bases sitting between them. CDR1 MNHEY and CDR2 SVGAGI come from the germline V gene. CDR3 nucleotides: TGTGCCAGCAGTACACAGGTGGACAGCTCCTACGAGCAGTACTTC. It codes for CASSTQVDSSYEQYF.

The V and J genes are TRBV29-1 and TRBJ2-5; weak D call: TRBD1 (6 bases). The germline V gene has CDR1 SQVTM and CDR2 ANQGSEA. Trimming pared 4 bases from V and 1 base from J, leaving 13 bases between. This CDR3 has 14 amino acids. The CDR3 coding sequence is TGCAGCGTTGTCAGGGTAGGGGGCCAAGAGACCCAGTACTTC. Translated: CSVVRVGGQETQYF. Using reference TRBV29-1 and TRBJ2-5 for the parts outside the CDR3, the full variable domain is SAVISQKPSRDICQRGTSLTIQCQVDSQVTMMFWYRQQPGQSLTLIATANQGSEATYESGFVIDKFPISRPNLTFSTLTVSNMSPEDSSIYLCSVVRVGGQETQYFGPGTRLLVL.

This chain joins TRBV30 and TRBJ2-5; a weak D match, TRBD1 (6 bases). Looked up from germline, CDR1 is GTSNPN and CDR2 is SVGIG (reference sequence). V was clipped by 2 bases and J by 1 base, with 8 bases between them. The CDR3 runs 13 residues. The CDR3 protein is CAWSSGVQETQYF. CDR3 DNA sequence: TGTGCCTGGAGTTCAGGGGTCCAAGAGACCCAGTACTTC.

V usage is TRBV28 and J usage is TRBJ2-1; D is uncertain. The CDR3 length is 12 residues. From germline, CDR1 is MDHEN and CDR2 SYDVKM. Trimming cost V 5 bases and J 12 bases, with 14 bases left between them. The CDR3 sequence: CASSPLTPWQFF. CDR3 sequence (DNA): TGTGCCAGCAGTCCTCTTACTCCTTGGCAGTTCTTC. The whole variable domain, remainder taken from reference TRBV28 and TRBJ2-1, is DVKVTQSSRYLVKRTGEKVFLECVQDMDHENMFWYRQDPGLGLRLIYFSYDVKMKEKGDIPEGYSVSREKKERFSLILESASTNQTSMYLCASSPLTPWQFFGPGTRLTVL.

V usage is TRBV7-7 and J usage is TRBJ2-5, with 10 bases identical to TRBD1. CDR1 and CDR2 (germline): SSHAT, FNYEAQ (reference sequence). V lost 5 bases to trimming and J lost 4 bases; unmatched junction nucleotides: 1. The CDR3 contains 13 residues. The CDR3 sequence is CASSRDRGETQYF. The CDR3 DNA follows: TGTGCCAGCAGCCGGGACAGGGGAGAGACCCAGTACTTC.

The V call is TRBV6-5, the J call TRBJ2-7; possibly TRBD2 for D (5 bases). Deletions cut 4 bases from V and 7 bases from J, with 11 bases between. This CDR3 region has 12 residues. Germline lookup yields CDR1 MNHEY and CDR2 SVGAGI. CDR3 sequence: CASSFSRGEQYF. CDR3 nucleotide sequence: TGTGCCAGCAGTTTCAGCCGAGGGGAGCAGTACTTC.

The DNA of the CDR3 is TGTGCCAGCAGCTTGGGTGGAGCGGTAGAAAGCGAGCAGTACTTC. It specifies CASSLGGAVESEQYF. The rearrangement links TRBV5-4 to TRBJ2-7; a weak D match, TRBD2 (5 bases). Trimming removed 0 bases at V and 6 bases at J, with 16 bases between. The germline CDR1 and CDR2 sequences are SGHNT and YYREEE (reference sequence). The CDR3 extends over 15 amino acids.

The genes are TRBV5-5 and TRBJ2-7; 10 bases map to TRBD1. Germline V gene data show CDR1 as SGHKS and CDR2 as YYEKEE (reference sequence). The CDR3 runs to 16 residues. Trimming took 0 bases from V and 4 from J; bases not matched to a gene: 7. The CDR3, as DNA: TGTGCCAGCAGCTTGGACCCCGGGACAGGGGCTTACGAGCAGTACTTC. As protein: CASSLDPGTGAYEQYF.

The count of this clone is one. This chain joins TRBV5-1 and TRBJ1-4; D remains ambiguous. The CDR3 loop spans 14 amino acids. The V gene's germline CDR1 is SGHRS and CDR2 YFSETQ. The ends were cut back, 2 bases at V and 3 bases at J, with 8 bases in the middle. The CDR3 DNA sequence: TGCGCCAGCAGCTTTGGTCCAGCTAATGAAAAACTGTTTTTT. Translating it yields CASSFGPANEKLFF.

The chain recombines TRBV19 with TRBJ2-5; TRBD1 matches at 7 bases. The end of the DNA fits TRBJ2-7 better, so the J call may be wrong. The CDR3 has 14 residues. In germline, CDR1 is LNHDA, CDR2 SQIVND (reference sequence). Written as DNA, the CDR3 is TGTGCCACGAAGCAACCGGGACAGAGCTACGAGCAGTACTTC. This encodes CATKQPGQSYEQYF.

V gene TRBV21-1 combines with J gene TRBJ2-2; TRBD1 is taken as the D call from the table, unchecked against the DNA. TRBV21-1 is a pseudogene. This CDR3 is 14 amino acids long. The CDR3 sequence is CASSTNRGPGELFF. CDR3 bases: TGTGCCAGCAGCACCAACAGGGGGCCCGGGGAGCTGTTTTTT.

V usage is TRBV11-2 and J usage is TRBJ1-1, with D perhaps TRBD1 (5 bases). From germline, CDR1 is SGHAT and CDR2 FQNNGV. This CDR3 spans 14 amino acids. V was cut by 5 bases and J by 3 bases, with 13 bases left in between. CDR3 residues: CASSPYGGYTEAFF. The CDR3 DNA follows: TGTGCCAGCAGCCCTTATGGGGGGTACACTGAAGCTTTCTTT.

The chain couples TRBV7-9 to TRBJ1-2; D is unclear. This CDR3 contains 13 residues. Per the germline V gene, CDR1 is SEHNR and CDR2 is FQNEAQ (reference sequence). V lost 4 bases and J lost 7, with 13 bases in between. The CDR3 reads CASSSGGHGGYTF. CDR3 coding DNA: TGTGCCAGCAGCTCCGGAGGGCACGGTGGCTACACCTTC.

This clone was recorded only once. The chain combines TRBV6-5 with TRBJ1-3; TRBD1 agrees at 7 bases. Germline lookup yields CDR1 MNHEY and CDR2 SVGAGI. This CDR3 comprises 13 residues. V shed 6 bases, J shed 6 bases, and the junction held 5 bases outside the gene matches. CDR3 region: CASSPGQKNTIYF. The CDR3 coding sequence is TGTGCCAGCAGCCCGGGACAGAAAAACACCATATATTTT.

The chain uses TRBV5-1 and TRBJ2-5; 9 bases are shared with TRBD2. The CDR3 is 16 residues long. The ends lost 0 bases at V and 5 bases at J; junction bases unmatched: 8. Germline-derived CDR1 and CDR2 are SGHRS and YFSETQ. CDR3 sequence reads: CASSLDFSGGRETQYF. CDR3 DNA sequence: TGCGCCAGCAGCTTGGATTTTAGCGGGGGCCGTGAGACCCAGTACTTC.

The chain recombines TRBV5-1 with TRBJ2-2, with 7 positions matching TRBD1. Germline V CDR1 and CDR2: SGHRS, YFSETQ. CDR3 length equals 16 residues. V shed 2 bases, J shed 6 bases, and the junction held 10 bases outside the gene matches. CDR3 nucleotide sequence: TGCGCCAGCAGCTTAGGAGAAACAGGGGTGGCCGGGGAGCTGTTTTTT. Translation gives CASSLGETGVAGELFF.

As DNA, the CDR3 is TGTGCCAGCATCCCGGGGGGCAGGGGGCTTCGGAGAACAGATACGCAGTATTTT. This sequence encodes CASIPGGRGLRRTDTQYF. The chain couples TRBV2 to TRBJ2-3; D is possibly TRBD1 (8 bases). This CDR3 contains 18 residues. Germline lookup yields CDR1 SNHLY and CDR2 FYNNEI. Trimming cost V 7 bases and J 3 bases, with 26 bases left between them.

This clone appeared a single time. J is TRBJ1-2 and V is TRBV18, with 7 positions matching TRBD1. Losses at the gene ends were 3 bases for V and 6 bases for J; bases not matched to a gene: 4. Germline V gene lookup returns CDR1 KGHSH and CDR2 LQKENI. This CDR3 region has 13 residues. The CDR3 loop is CASSPGQTDGYTF. CDR3 DNA sequence: TGTGCCAGCTCACCGGGACAGACAGATGGCTACACCTTC.

This clone was seen only once. The chain employs TRBV9 and TRBJ2-2; D may be TRBD1 (5 bases). V lost 4 bases and J lost 0, with 10 bases in between. Looked up from germline, CDR1 is SGDLS and CDR2 is YYNGEE. The CDR3 has 15 amino acids. The CDR3 sequence: CASSRQKTNTGELFF. The CDR3 DNA sequence: TGTGCCAGCAGCAGACAGAAGACGAACACCGGGGAGCTGTTTTTT.